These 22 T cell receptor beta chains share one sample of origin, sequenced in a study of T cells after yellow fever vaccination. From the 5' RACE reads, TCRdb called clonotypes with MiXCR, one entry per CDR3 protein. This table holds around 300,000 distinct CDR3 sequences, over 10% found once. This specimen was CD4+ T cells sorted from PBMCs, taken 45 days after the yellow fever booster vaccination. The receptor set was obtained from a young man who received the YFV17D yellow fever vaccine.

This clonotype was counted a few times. CDR3: CASNLAARYQETQYF. The CDR3 nucleotides read TGTGCCAGCAATTTGGCGGCGAGGTACCAAGAGACCCAGTACTTC. The V call is TRBV7-2, the J call TRBJ2-5; D uncertain. V dropped 7 bases and J dropped 0 bases, with 15 bases sitting between them. This CDR3 is 15 amino acids long. Looked up from germline, CDR1 is SGHTA and CDR2 is FQGNSA.

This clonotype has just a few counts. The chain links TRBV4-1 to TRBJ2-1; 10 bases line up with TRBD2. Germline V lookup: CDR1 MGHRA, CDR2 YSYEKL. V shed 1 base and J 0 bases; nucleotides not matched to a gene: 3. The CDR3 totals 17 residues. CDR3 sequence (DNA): TGCGCCAGCAGCCAAGTACTAGCGGGGTTCTCCTACAATGAGCAGTTCTTC. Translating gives CASSQVLAGFSYNEQFF.

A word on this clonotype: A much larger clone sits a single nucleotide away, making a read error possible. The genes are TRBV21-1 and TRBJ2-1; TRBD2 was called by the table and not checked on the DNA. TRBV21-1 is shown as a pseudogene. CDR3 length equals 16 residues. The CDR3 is CASRPLSSGADNEQFF. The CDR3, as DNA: TGTGCCAGCAGACCCCTTAGTAGCGGGGCCGACAATGAGCAGTTCTTC.

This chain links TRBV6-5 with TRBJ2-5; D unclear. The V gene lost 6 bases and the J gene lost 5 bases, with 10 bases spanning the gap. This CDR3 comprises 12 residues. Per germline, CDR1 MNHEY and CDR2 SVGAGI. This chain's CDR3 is CASSRTRETQYF. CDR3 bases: TGTGCCAGCAGCCGGACCCGGGAGACCCAGTACTTC.

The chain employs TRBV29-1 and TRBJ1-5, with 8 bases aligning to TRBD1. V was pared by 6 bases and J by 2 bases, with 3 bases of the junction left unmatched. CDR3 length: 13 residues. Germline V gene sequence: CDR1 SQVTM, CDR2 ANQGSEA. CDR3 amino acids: CSVGQARNQPQHF. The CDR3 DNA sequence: TGCAGCGTGGGACAGGCCCGCAATCAGCCCCAGCATTTT.

For the CDR3, the DNA is TGTGCCAGCTCATCGGGACAGGGGGTCTTCGAGCAGTACTTC. Translating gives CASSSGQGVFEQYF. The V call is TRBV18, the J call TRBJ2-7; 11 nucleotides agree with TRBD1. Germline CDR1 KGHSH, CDR2 LQKENI. V was clipped by 5 bases and J by 6 bases; unmatched bases: 6. CDR3 length: 14 amino acids.

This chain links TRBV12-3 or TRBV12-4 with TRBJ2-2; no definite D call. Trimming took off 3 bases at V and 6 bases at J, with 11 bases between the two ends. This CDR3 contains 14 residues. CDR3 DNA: TGTGCCAGCAGTTTGACGGTTCAGGCCGGGGAGCTGTTTTTT. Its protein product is CASSLTVQAGELFF.

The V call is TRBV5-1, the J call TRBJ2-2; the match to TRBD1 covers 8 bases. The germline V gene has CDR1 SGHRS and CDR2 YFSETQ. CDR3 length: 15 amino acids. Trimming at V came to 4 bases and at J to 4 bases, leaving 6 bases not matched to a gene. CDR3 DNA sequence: TGCGCCAGCAGCGAAGGGACAGGACCCACCGGGGAGCTGTTTTTT. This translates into CASSEGTGPTGELFF.

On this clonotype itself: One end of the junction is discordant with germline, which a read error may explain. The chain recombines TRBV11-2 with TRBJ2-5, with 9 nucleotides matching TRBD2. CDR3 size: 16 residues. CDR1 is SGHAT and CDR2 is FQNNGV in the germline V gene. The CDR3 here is CVSSPSGSGSSKTQYF. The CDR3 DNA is TGTGTCAGCAGCCCTAGCGGTAGCGGGAGTTCCAAGACCCAGTACTTC.

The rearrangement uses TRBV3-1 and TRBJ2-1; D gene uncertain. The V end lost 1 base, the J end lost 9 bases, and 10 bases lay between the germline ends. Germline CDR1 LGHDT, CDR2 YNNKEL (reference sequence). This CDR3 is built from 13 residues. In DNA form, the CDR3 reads TGTGCCAGCAGCCAAGGAAGCTTTATTGAGCAGTTCTTC. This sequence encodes CASSQGSFIEQFF.

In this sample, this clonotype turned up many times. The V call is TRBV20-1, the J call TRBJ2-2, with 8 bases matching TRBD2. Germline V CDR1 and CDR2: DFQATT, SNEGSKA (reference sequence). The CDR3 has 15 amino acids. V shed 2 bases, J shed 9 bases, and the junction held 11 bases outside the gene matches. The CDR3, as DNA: TGCAGTGCTAGACCCCCCCCGGGAGGGCCAAGGGAGCTGTTTTTT. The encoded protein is CSARPPPGGPRELFF.

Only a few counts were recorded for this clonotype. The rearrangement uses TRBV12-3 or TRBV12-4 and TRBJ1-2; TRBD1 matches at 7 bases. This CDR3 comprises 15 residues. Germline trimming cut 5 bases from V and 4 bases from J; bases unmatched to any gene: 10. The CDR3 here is CASSPGTVLVYGYTF. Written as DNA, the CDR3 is TGTGCCAGCAGTCCCGGGACAGTCCTGGTCTATGGCTACACCTTC.

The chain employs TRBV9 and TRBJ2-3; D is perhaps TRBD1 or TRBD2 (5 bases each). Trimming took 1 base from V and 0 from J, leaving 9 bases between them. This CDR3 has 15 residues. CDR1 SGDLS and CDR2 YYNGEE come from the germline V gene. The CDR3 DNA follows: TGTGCCAGCAGCGTAATAGAGGGGAGCACAGATACGCAGTATTTT. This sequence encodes CASSVIEGSTDTQYF.

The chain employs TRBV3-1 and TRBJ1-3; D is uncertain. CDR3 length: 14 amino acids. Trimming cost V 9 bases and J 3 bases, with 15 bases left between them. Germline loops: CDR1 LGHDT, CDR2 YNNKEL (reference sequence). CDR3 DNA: TGTGCCAGTCGAGGCGGATTCGGTGGAAACACCATATATTTT. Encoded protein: CASRGGFGGNTIYF.

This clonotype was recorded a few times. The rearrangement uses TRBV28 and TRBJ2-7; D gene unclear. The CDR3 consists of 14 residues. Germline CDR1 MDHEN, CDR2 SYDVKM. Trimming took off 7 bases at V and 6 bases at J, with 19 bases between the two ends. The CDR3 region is CASNAMYSPLEQYF. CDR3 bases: TGTGCCAGCAATGCGATGTACAGCCCCCTCGAGCAGTACTTC.

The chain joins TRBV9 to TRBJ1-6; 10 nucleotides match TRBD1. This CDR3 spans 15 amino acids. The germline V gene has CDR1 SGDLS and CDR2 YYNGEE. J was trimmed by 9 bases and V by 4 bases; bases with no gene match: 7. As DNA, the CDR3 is TGTGCCAGCAGCTTTACTGGACAGGGGGGTTCACCCCTCCACTTT. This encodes CASSFTGQGGSPLHF.

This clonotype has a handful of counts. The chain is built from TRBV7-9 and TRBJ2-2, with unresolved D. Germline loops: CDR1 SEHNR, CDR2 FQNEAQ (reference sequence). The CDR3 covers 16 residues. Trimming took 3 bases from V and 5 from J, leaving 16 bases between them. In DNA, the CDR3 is TGTGCCAGCAGCTTTCCCGGTGTGGGAAGAACCGGGGAGCTGTTTTTT. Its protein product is CASSFPGVGRTGELFF.

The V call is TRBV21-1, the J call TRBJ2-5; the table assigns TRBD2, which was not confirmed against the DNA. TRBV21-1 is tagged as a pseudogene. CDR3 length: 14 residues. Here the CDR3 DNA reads TGTGCCAGCAGCAAAGAAAGGAGGAGAGAGACCCAGTACTTC. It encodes CASSKERRRETQYF.

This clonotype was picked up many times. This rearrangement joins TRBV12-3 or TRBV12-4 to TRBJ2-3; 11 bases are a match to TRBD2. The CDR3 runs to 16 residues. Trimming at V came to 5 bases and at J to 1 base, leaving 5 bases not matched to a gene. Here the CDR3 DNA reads TGTGCCAGCAGTCTCATAGCGGGAGGGGGCACAGATACGCAGTATTTT. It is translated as CASSLIAGGGTDTQYF.

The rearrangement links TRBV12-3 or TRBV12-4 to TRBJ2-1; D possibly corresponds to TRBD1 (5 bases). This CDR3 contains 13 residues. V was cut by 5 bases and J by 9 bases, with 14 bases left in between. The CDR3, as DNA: TGTGCCAGCAGTCCCGCAGGGTTTGGTGAGCAGTTCTTC. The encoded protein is CASSPAGFGEQFF.

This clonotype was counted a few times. In DNA form, the CDR3 reads TGTGCCAGTAGGCCCCTGGACAGGGCGTTCAATGAGCAGTTCTTC. The encoded protein is CASRPLDRAFNEQFF. V is TRBV19 and J is TRBJ2-1; 8 positions agree with TRBD1. Trimming removed 6 bases from V and 6 bases from J; junction bases left unmatched: 10. Germline V gene data show CDR1 as LNHDA and CDR2 as SQIVND (reference sequence). The CDR3 is 15 amino acids.

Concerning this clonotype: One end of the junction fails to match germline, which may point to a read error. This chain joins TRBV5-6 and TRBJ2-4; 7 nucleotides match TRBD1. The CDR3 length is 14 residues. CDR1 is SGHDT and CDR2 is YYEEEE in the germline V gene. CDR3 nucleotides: TGTGCCAACAGCTTGAGGGGGCTGGGAAACATTCAGTACTTC. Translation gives CANSLRGLGNIQYF.